The clone carrying this TCR beta chain showed up just a few times. Its cognate antigen is unknown. The data belong to a study of cytomegalovirus exposure and HLA in healthy donors. Germline CDR1 is SGHRS and CDR2 is YFSETQ. V was pared by 0 bases and J by 0 bases, with 10 bases between. The CDR3 totals 16 residues. The PCR had 60 Vbeta and 13 Jbeta primers. Assay used: immunoSEQ multiplex PCR; TCRdb lists only in-frame clones, some missing. The sample has 110,000 or so clones, over 75% seen once. Study conclusions and caveats: Productive status was seen about 90% or about 30% of the time for most TCR beta V segments in an earlier analysis.

This chain connects TRBV5-1 to TRBJ2-1; D ambiguous. What was sequenced was PBMCs. The sequence was collected from a woman aged 30 to 39 in good health and CMV-seropositive. CDR3 nucleotides: TGCGCCAGCAGCTTGGCCCCTCTGAGCTCCTACAATGAGCAGTTCTTC. Translating gives CASSLAPLSSYNEQFF.